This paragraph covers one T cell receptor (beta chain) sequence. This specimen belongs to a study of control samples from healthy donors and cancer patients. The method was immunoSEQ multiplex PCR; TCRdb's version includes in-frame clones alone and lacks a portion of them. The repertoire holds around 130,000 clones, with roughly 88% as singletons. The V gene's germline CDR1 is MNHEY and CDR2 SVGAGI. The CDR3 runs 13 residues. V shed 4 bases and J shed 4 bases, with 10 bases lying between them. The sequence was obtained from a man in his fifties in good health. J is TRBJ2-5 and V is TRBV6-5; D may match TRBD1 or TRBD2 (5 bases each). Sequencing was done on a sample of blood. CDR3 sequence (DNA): TGTGCCAGCAGTTCTAGGGACCGAGAGACCCAGTACTTC. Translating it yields CASSSRDRETQYF.